This T cell receptor (beta chain) comes out of a study of cytomegalovirus exposure and HLA in healthy donors. At the level of the study: A prior study identified roughly 110 million unique TCR beta sequences from about 200 million T cells.

The PCR was carried out with 60 Vbeta primers and 13 Jbeta primers. Repertoires were generated with immunoSEQ multiplex PCR, while TCRdb's copy carries only in-frame clones and drops some. The table lists about 92,000 clones, over 75% of them singletons. From germline, CDR1 is SNHLY and CDR2 FYNNEI. The CDR3 length is 15 residues. After removal of 4 bases from V and 5 bases from J, the junction contained 7 bases not matched to a gene. Study findings and constraints: Later on, analysis showed that most CMV-associated TCR beta chains appeared to be HLA-restricted.

The donors gave bone marrow, and they were healthy. Donors were ostensibly healthy at sampling, although undocumented immune exposures were probable. Turning to this clone: Its antigen is not identified.

The TCR sequence derives from a man between 45 and 60 years old in good health and CMV-seropositive. V usage is TRBV2 and J usage is TRBJ1-2; the match to TRBD1 covers 10 bases. The source material was PBMCs. CDR3 nucleotides: TGTGCCAGCAGTGCGGACAGGGGGGTTTGGTATGGCTACACCTTC. It encodes CASSADRGVWYGYTF.